One TCR beta chain is described in this entry. Its antigen is not identified. The entry originates in a study of T cell clonotyping in hematopoietic cell transplantation. Overall study results and limits: At the given depth, recipient repertoires were over 95% de novo clonotypes. CD4 and CD8 repertoire contributions could not be separated without sorting. Graft donor and pretransplant recipient Inverse Simpson Index values predicted broader posttransplant TCR diversity.

The CDR3 extends over 17 amino acids. J gave up 1 base and V 0 bases, and 6 bases lay outside the gene matches. Germline CDR1 SGDLS, CDR2 YYNGEE. Blood collection times were about day -28 and days 30, 100, 180 posttransplant. Profiling relied on immunoSEQ multiplex PCR, and the TCRdb table lists in-frame clones only, not all of them. The sample shows roughly 14,000 clones, 65% to 90% of them seen only once. The TCR sequence derives from a male patient aged 45-60 years who had an allogeneic stem cell transplant from an unrelated donor, so T cells may come from the graft donor. Some clones in this sample may be carry-over from other donors' samples. This chain joins TRBV9 and TRBJ2-2; 7 bases match TRBD2. The starting material was PBMCs, obtained 100 days after allogeneic stem cell transplant. CDR3 region: CASSVGGSIGNTGELFF. In DNA, the CDR3 is TGTGCCAGCAGCGTAGGCGGGAGCATCGGGAACACCGGGGAGCTGTTTTTT. The full variable domain, rest sourced from reference TRBV9 and TRBJ2-2, is DSGVTQTPKHLITATGQRVTLRCSPRSGDLSVYWYQQSLDQGLQFLIQYYNGEERAKGNILERFSAQQFPDLHSELNLSSLELGDSALYFCASSVGGSIGNTGELFFGEGSRLTVL.